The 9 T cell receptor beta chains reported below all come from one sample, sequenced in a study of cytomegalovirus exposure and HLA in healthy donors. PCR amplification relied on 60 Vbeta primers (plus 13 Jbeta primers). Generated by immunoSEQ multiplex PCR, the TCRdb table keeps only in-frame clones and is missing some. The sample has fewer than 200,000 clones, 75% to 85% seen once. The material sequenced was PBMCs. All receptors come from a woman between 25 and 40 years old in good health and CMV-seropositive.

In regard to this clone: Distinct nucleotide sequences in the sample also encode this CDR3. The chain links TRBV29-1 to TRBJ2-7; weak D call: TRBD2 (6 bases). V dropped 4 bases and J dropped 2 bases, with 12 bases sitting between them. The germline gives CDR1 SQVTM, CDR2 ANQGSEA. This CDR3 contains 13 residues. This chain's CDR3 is CSVGGTETYEQYF. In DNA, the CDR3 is TGCAGCGTTGGTGGGACTGAAACCTACGAGCAGTACTTC.

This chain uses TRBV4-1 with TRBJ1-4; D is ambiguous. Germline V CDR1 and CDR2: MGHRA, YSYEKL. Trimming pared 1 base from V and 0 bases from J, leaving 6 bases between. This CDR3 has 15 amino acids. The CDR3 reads CASSQVQATNEKLFF. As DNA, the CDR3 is TGCGCCAGCAGCCAAGTGCAGGCAACTAATGAAAAACTGTTTTTT.

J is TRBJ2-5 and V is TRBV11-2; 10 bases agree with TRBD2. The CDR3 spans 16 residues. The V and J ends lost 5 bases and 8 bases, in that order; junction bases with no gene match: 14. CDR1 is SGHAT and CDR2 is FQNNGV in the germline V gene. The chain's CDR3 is CASSPRGSGGLGTQYF. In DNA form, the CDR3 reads TGTGCCAGCAGCCCTAGGGGTAGCGGGGGGTTGGGCACCCAGTACTTC.

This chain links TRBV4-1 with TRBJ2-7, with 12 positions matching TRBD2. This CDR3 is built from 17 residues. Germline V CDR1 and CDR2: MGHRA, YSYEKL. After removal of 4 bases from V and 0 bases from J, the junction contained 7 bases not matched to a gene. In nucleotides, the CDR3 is TGCGCCAGCAGCCGGGGACTAGCGGGCGCCCCCTCCTACGAGCAGTACTTC. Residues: CASSRGLAGAPSYEQYF.

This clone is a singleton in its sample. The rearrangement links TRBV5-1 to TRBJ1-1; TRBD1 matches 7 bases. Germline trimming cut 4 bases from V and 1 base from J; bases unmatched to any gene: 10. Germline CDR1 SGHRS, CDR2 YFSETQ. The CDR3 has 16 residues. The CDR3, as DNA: TGCGCCAGCAGCGGCGGCCGGACAGGAAAGAACACTGAAGCTTTCTTT. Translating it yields CASSGGRTGKNTEAFF.

The CDR3 reads CASRGGSGNTIYF. The CDR3 DNA reads TGTGCCAGCAGAGGGGGCTCTGGAAACACCATATATTTT. The chain recombines TRBV6-6 with TRBJ1-3; perhaps TRBD1 as D (6 bases). This CDR3 is 13 amino acids long. V was trimmed by 6 bases and J by 0 bases, leaving 6 bases between them. Germline V gene data show CDR1 as MNHNY and CDR2 as SVGAGI (reference sequence).

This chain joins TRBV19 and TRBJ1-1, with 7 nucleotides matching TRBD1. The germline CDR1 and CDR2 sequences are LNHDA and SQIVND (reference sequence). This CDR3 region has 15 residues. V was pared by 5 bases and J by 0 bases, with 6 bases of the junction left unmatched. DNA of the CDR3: TGTGCCAGTAGTTCCCAGACAGGGCTGAACACTGAAGCTTTCTTT. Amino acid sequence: CASSSQTGLNTEAFF.

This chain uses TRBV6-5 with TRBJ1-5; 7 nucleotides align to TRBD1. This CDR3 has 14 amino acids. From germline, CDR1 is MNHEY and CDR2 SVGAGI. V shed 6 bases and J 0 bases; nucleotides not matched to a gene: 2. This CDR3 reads CASRGQYSNQPQHF. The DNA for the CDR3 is TGTGCCAGCAGGGGACAGTATAGCAATCAGCCCCAGCATTTT.

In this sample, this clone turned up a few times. The CDR3 loop reads CAWSEDSYQPQHF. CDR3 in DNA: TGTGCCTGGAGTGAGGACAGCTATCAGCCCCAGCATTTT. This rearrangement joins TRBV30 to TRBJ1-5; weak D call: TRBD1 (6 bases). Germline CDR1 is GTSNPN and CDR2 is SVGIG (reference sequence). With 1 base removed from V and 5 bases from J, the gap between germline ends came to 9 bases. This CDR3 comprises 13 residues.